Described below is a single T cell receptor (beta chain) sequence and its context. The sample originates from a study of blood T cell repertoires in COVID-19. Study information: Acute and convalescent COVID-19 specimens originated in the United States, Italy and Spain. T cells, B-cell-depleted T cells, or PBMCs supplied cDNA or gDNA.

The germline V gene encodes CDR1 LGHDT and CDR2 YNNKEL (reference sequence). V lost 4 bases to trimming and J lost 5 bases; unmatched junction nucleotides: 4. The CDR3 contains 14 residues. Grouping used clinical history reported by participants in a survey and questionnaire. In the study's own analysis: Estimates of nucleated cell counts were drawn from the amplification of reference gene primers. The repertoire was sequenced with immunoSEQ multiplex PCR; TCRdb's copy has only in-frame clones and lacks some. From that table come the V and J calls and clone size; the DNA was used to work out D and trimming. The table includes 150,000 to 200,000 clones, 65% to 85% detected once.

The sequence was obtained from a man between 65 and 79 years old who had been exposed to COVID-19. The sample comprised PBMCs or T cells enriched from blood (not recorded which). V is TRBV3-1 (or the pseudogene TRBV3-2) and J is TRBJ2-2; 7 bases are shared with TRBD1. The CDR3, as DNA: TGTGCCAGCAGCCCGACAGGGATGACCGGGGAGCTGTTTTTT. Translated: CASSPTGMTGELFF.